These T cell receptor beta chains were read from a single sample in a study of metastatic and nonmetastatic thyroid tumors. TCRdb re-analyzed the PCR reads using MiXCR. The sample includes roughly 30,000 clones, less than 14% seen only once; the top ten take roughly a sixth. The sequenced sample consisted of blood. The receptors here all came from a female donor with papillary thyroid cancer or a benign thyroid nodule (not recorded which). Some clones in this sample may be carry-over from other donors' samples. Both conserved end residues are part of each CDR3. A D gene is named only where the DNA matches it firmly. Size values are once, few and many counts, or a class for expanded clones, and some rows have none.

j_call: TRBJ2-5
d_call: NA
v_call: TRBV5-5
clone_size: many
cdr3_aa: CASTLEETQYF
cdr3_nt: TGTGCCAGCACCCTCGAGGAGACCCAGTACTTC

j_call: TRBJ2-7
d_call: TRBD1
v_call: TRBV29-1
clone_size: many
cdr3_aa: CSVRAQGDAYEQYF
cdr3_nt: TGCAGCGTTAGGGCCCAGGGGGACGCCTACGAGCAGTACTTC

j_call: TRBJ1-1
d_call: NA
v_call: TRBV19
clone_size: many
cdr3_aa: CASRGGPPGMNTEAFF
cdr3_nt: TGTGCCAGTAGGGGGGGGCCCCCGGGTATGAACACTGAAGCTTTCTTT

j_call: TRBJ2-2
d_call: NA
v_call: TRBV7-9
clone_size: many
cdr3_aa: CASSLSTVGTGELFF
cdr3_nt: TGTGCCAGCAGCTTAAGCACGGTCGGCACCGGGGAGCTGTTTTTT

j_call: TRBJ1-6
d_call: TRBD1
v_call: TRBV20-1
clone_size: many
cdr3_aa: CSARGQGNAYNSPLHF
cdr3_nt: TGCAGTGCTAGAGGACAGGGGAATGCTTATAATTCACCCCTCCACTTT

j_call: TRBJ2-1
d_call: NA
v_call: TRBV6-4
clone_size: many
cdr3_aa: CASSDRDNNEQFF
cdr3_nt: TGTGCCAGCAGTGACCGGGACAACAATGAGCAGTTCTTC

j_call: TRBJ2-3
d_call: NA
v_call: TRBV6-1
clone_size: NA
cdr3_aa: CATRQLGTDTQYF
cdr3_nt: TGTGCCACCAGACAGTTGGGGACAGATACGCAGTATTTT

j_call: TRBJ2-2
d_call: NA
v_call: TRBV5-4
clone_size: many
cdr3_aa: CASSLEVGGGTGELFF
cdr3_nt: TGTGCCAGCAGCTTGGAGGTGGGAGGAGGGACCGGGGAGCTGTTTTTT

j_call: TRBJ2-3
d_call: TRBD1
v_call: TRBV6-1
clone_size: few
cdr3_aa: CASSEGGDRGYTQYF
cdr3_nt: TGTGCCAGCAGTGAAGGAGGGGACAGGGGTTATACGCAGTATTTT

j_call: TRBJ2-1
d_call: NA
v_call: TRBV7-2
clone_size: many
cdr3_aa: CASSQAVIGAQFF
cdr3_nt: TGTGCCAGCAGCCAGGCCGTAATTGGAGCGCAGTTCTTC

j_call: TRBJ1-6
d_call: NA
v_call: TRBV18
clone_size: few
cdr3_aa: CASSPSGPINSPLHF
cdr3_nt: TGTGCCAGCTCACCCTCCGGACCGATAAATTCACCCCTCCACTTT

j_call: TRBJ1-1
d_call: NA
v_call: TRBV7-2
clone_size: many
cdr3_aa: CASSLTPNTEAFF
cdr3_nt: TGTGCCAGCAGCTTAACGCCTAACACTGAAGCTTTCTTT

j_call: TRBJ2-7
d_call: NA
v_call: TRBV6-2/TRBV6-3
clone_size: few
cdr3_aa: CASSYGVSYEQYF
cdr3_nt: TGTGCCAGCAGTTATGGGGTTTCCTACGAGCAGTACTTC

j_call: TRBJ2-3
d_call: TRBD2
v_call: TRBV19
clone_size: many
cdr3_aa: CASSQGASGSTDTQYF
cdr3_nt: TGTGCCAGCTCCCAAGGCGCTAGCGGTAGCACAGATACGCAGTATTTT

j_call: TRBJ2-7
d_call: NA
v_call: TRBV6-2/TRBV6-3
clone_size: few
cdr3_aa: CASLLAGISYEQYF
cdr3_nt: TGTGCCAGCCTCCTGGCAGGGATAAGCTACGAGCAGTACTTC

j_call: TRBJ2-3
d_call: NA
v_call: TRBV30
clone_size: many
cdr3_aa: CAWRQGDTQYF
cdr3_nt: TGTGCCTGGAGGCAGGGGGATACGCAGTATTTT

j_call: TRBJ2-1
d_call: TRBD1
v_call: TRBV5-4
clone_size: many
cdr3_aa: CASSPGTGDSYNEQFF
cdr3_nt: TGTGCCAGCAGTCCCGGGACAGGGGACTCCTACAATGAGCAGTTCTTC

j_call: TRBJ1-1
d_call: NA
v_call: TRBV5-8
clone_size: many
cdr3_aa: CASSPLTMNTEAFF
cdr3_nt: TGTGCCAGCAGCCCCCTCACCATGAACACTGAAGCTTTCTTT

j_call: TRBJ2-7
d_call: TRBD2
v_call: TRBV4-2
clone_size: NA
cdr3_aa: CASSPKRTSGGRGSYEQYF
cdr3_nt: TGTGCCAGCAGCCCGAAGAGGACTAGCGGGGGCCGAGGGTCCTACGAGCAGTACTTC

j_call: TRBJ2-3
d_call: NA
v_call: TRBV2
clone_size: NA
cdr3_aa: CASSAWTDTQYF
cdr3_nt: TGTGCCAGCAGTGCCTGGACAGATACGCAGTATTTT

j_call: TRBJ2-7
d_call: NA
v_call: TRBV25-1
clone_size: many
cdr3_aa: CASSESGRGGSYEQYF
cdr3_nt: TGTGCCAGCAGTGAATCAGGCAGGGGGGGCTCCTACGAGCAGTACTTC

j_call: TRBJ2-7
d_call: NA
v_call: TRBV6-2/TRBV6-3
clone_size: many
cdr3_aa: CASSYAGEGSYEQYF
cdr3_nt: TGTGCCAGCAGTTACGCAGGGGAGGGCTCCTATGAGCAGTACTTC

j_call: TRBJ2-2
d_call: TRBD2
v_call: TRBV4-3
clone_size: many
cdr3_aa: CASSREGGGNTGELFF
cdr3_nt: TGCGCCAGCAGCCGAGAGGGCGGGGGTAACACCGGGGAGCTGTTTTTT

j_call: TRBJ2-7
d_call: NA
v_call: TRBV6-2/TRBV6-3
clone_size: many
cdr3_aa: CASSYGEFTYEQYF
cdr3_nt: TGTGCCAGCAGTTACGGGGAGTTCACCTACGAGCAGTACTTC

j_call: TRBJ1-2
d_call: NA
v_call: TRBV4-3
clone_size: many
cdr3_aa: CASSQVVWAFSNYGYTF
cdr3_nt: TGCGCCAGCAGCCAAGTAGTGTGGGCTTTCAGTAACTATGGCTACACCTTC

j_call: TRBJ2-3
d_call: NA
v_call: TRBV24-1
clone_size: many
cdr3_aa: CATSDSDFRDTQYF
cdr3_nt: TGTGCCACCAGTGACTCGGATTTTCGAGATACGCAGTATTTT